The 14 T cell receptor beta chains below come from one sample, sequenced in a study of breast tumors, draining lymph nodes, adjacent tissues. A single record per CDR3 protein comes from TCRdb applying MiXCR to the multiplex PCR reads. The sample shows approximately 130,000 distinct CDR3 sequences, 20% to 25% of them seen only once. Samples came from axillary lymph nodes draining the breast cancer. The sequencing input was axillary lymph node tissue. The receptors were sampled from a female donor with breast cancer. Some clones in this sample may be carry-over from other donors' samples.

A note on this clonotype: This may come from a read error, since a much larger clone is one base off. This chain links TRBV20-1 with TRBJ2-7, with 8 nucleotides matching TRBD2. CDR1 and CDR2 from the germline V gene are DFQATT and SNEGSKA (reference sequence). This CDR3 has 14 amino acids. In nucleotides, the CDR3 is TGCAGTGCCCAGACTAGCGAGAGCTCCTACGAGCAGCACTTC. It yields the protein CSAQTSESSYEQHF.

This clonotype was detected ten times or more. The chain carries TRBV20-1 and TRBJ1-2; no clear D gene. CDR3 length: 12 amino acids. Germline V lookup: CDR1 DFQATT, CDR2 SNEGSKA (reference sequence). Trimming took off 3 bases at V and 2 bases at J, with 7 bases between the two ends. This CDR3 reads CSASTGNYGYTF. The CDR3 bases are TGCAGTGCTAGCACCGGGAACTATGGCTACACCTTC.

This clonotype showed up many times. The V call is TRBV12-3 or TRBV12-4, the J call TRBJ2-5, with unresolved D. The CDR3 totals 11 residues. V was clipped by 4 bases and J by 5 bases, with 5 bases between them. The CDR3 here is CASSSWETQYF. In DNA, the CDR3 is TGTGCCAGCAGTTCATGGGAGACCCAGTACTTC.

With regard to this clonotype: This may be a read error: a much more frequent sequence differs by one nucleotide. The CDR3 does not end in the conserved phenylalanine or tryptophan, so this is likely a read error. The chain joins TRBV18 to TRBJ2-7; tentative D call: TRBD2 (6 bases). The V gene's germline CDR1 is KGHSH and CDR2 LQKENI. This CDR3 region has 13 residues. V was clipped by 1 base and J by 3 bases, with 7 bases between them. In DNA, the CDR3 is TGTGCCAGCTCACCACGGCGGGACTACGAGCAGTACCTC. This translates into CASSPRRDYEQYL.

This clonotype was seen many times. The rearrangement joins TRBV19 to TRBJ2-7; 7 nucleotides align to TRBD2. This CDR3 region has 16 residues. Losses at the gene ends were 5 bases for V and 0 bases for J; bases not matched to a gene: 10. Per germline, CDR1 LNHDA and CDR2 SQIVND (reference sequence). In DNA form, the CDR3 reads TGTGCCAGTAGTCTAAGGGGACTATCGAGCTCCTACGAGCAGTACTTC. It encodes CASSLRGLSSSYEQYF.

This clonotype was counted a few times. This CDR3 is CASSYDRVGQETQYF. Here the CDR3 DNA reads TGTGCCAGCAGTTACGACAGGGTTGGGCAAGAGACCCAGTACTTC. The J gene is TRBJ2-5, the V gene TRBV6-5; 7 positions agree with TRBD1. In germline, CDR1 is MNHEY, CDR2 SVGAGI. The CDR3 totals 15 residues. Trimming at V came to 2 bases and at J to 2 bases, leaving 5 bases not matched to a gene.

With regard to this clonotype: A read error may explain this, as a much larger clone is one base away. This chain joins TRBV6-5 and TRBJ2-2, with no clear D. This CDR3 region has 14 residues. In germline, CDR1 is MNHEY, CDR2 SVGAGI. Trimming removed 3 bases at V and 6 bases at J, with 11 bases between. CDR3 protein: CASSYGPSAGELFF. The CDR3 nucleotides are TGTGCCAGCAGTTATGGTCCGAGCGCCGGGGAGCTGTTTTTT.

This clonotype came up many times. The V and J genes are TRBV2 and TRBJ2-7; TRBD2 matches at 8 bases. V lost 6 bases to trimming and J lost 1 base; unmatched junction nucleotides: 5. The germline gives CDR1 SNHLY, CDR2 FYNNEI. CDR3 size: 14 residues. The CDR3 spells CASSVAGKSYEQYF. CDR3 DNA sequence: TGTGCCAGCAGCGTAGCGGGAAAATCCTACGAGCAGTACTTC. Looking up the rest from reference TRBV2 and TRBJ2-7 gives the full variable domain: EPEVTQTPSHQVTQMGQEVILRCVPISNHLYFYWYRQILGQKVEFLVSFYNNEISEKSEIFDDQFSVERPDGSNFTLKIRSTKLEDSAMYFCASSVAGKSYEQYFGPGTRLTVT.

This clonotype was picked up many times. The gene calls are TRBV11-2 and TRBJ2-7, with 7 bases that match TRBD1. Germline V CDR1 and CDR2: SGHAT, FQNNGV. The CDR3 has 14 amino acids. The V and J ends lost 3 bases and 5 bases, in that order; junction bases with no gene match: 7. CDR3 residues: CASSLNRGSHEQYF. In DNA, the CDR3 is TGTGCCAGCAGCTTGAACAGGGGTTCCCACGAGCAGTACTTC.

This clonotype was seen more than once but under ten times. This chain links TRBV9 with TRBJ2-1, with D possibly TRBD2 on 6 matching bases. Per germline, CDR1 SGDLS and CDR2 YYNGEE. Trimming cost V 0 bases and J 7 bases, with 8 bases left between them. The CDR3 spans 13 residues. The DNA for the CDR3 is TGTGCCAGCAGCGTAGGAGGGAGGAATGAGCAGTTCTTC. Protein sequence: CASSVGGRNEQFF. Combining the CDR3 with reference TRBV9 and TRBJ2-1 gives the whole variable domain DSGVTQTPKHLITATGQRVTLRCSPRSGDLSVYWYQQSLDQGLQFLIQYYNGEERAKGNILERFSAQQFPDLHSELNLSSLELGDSALYFCASSVGGRNEQFFGPGTRLTVL.

Concerning this clonotype itself: Given the absence of the conserved phenylalanine or tryptophan at the CDR3 end, a read error is likely. The J gene is TRBJ2-3, the V gene TRBV3-1; 14 bases are a match to TRBD2. V lost 1 base to trimming and J lost 3 bases; unmatched junction nucleotides: 9. The CDR3 is 19 amino acids. Germline V lookup: CDR1 LGHDT, CDR2 YNNKEL (reference sequence). This CDR3 is CASSQGPGLAGVRTDTQYL. The CDR3 DNA sequence: TGTGCCAGCAGCCAAGGACCGGGACTAGCGGGAGTGAGGACAGATACGCAGTATCTT.

The chain uses TRBV11-2 and TRBJ2-1; 12 bases line up with TRBD2. The CDR3 is 22 residues long. Trimming at V came to 4 bases and at J to 4 bases, leaving 23 bases not matched to a gene. Germline CDR1 is SGHAT and CDR2 is FQNNGV. The CDR3 bases are TGTGCCAGCAGCTCCTTTGGACTAGCGGGGACCTCCATCCGGGGGGAATACAATGAGCAGTTCTTC. Its translation is CASSSFGLAGTSIRGEYNEQFF.

A remark on this clonotype: This may be a read error, as it is one base from a much larger clone. The chain links TRBV3-1 to TRBJ2-7; D uncertain. This CDR3 spans 13 amino acids. Germline CDR1 and CDR2: LGHDT and YNNKEL (reference sequence). V gave up 0 bases and J gave up 7 bases, with 10 bases separating them. DNA of the CDR3: TGTGCCAGCAGCCAAGACATCATCGGGGAGCAGTACTTC. It yields the protein CASSQDIIGEQYF.

This clonotype came up many times. This sequence joins TRBV24-1 and TRBJ1-4, with TRBD1 identical over 7 bases. Germline CDR1 is KGHDR and CDR2 is SFDVKD. V shed 8 bases and J 8 bases; nucleotides not matched to a gene: 13. The CDR3 consists of 15 residues. The CDR3 nucleotides read TGTGCCACCATTTTTAAACGACAGGGTACGGAAAAACTGTTTTTT. Amino acids: CATIFKRQGTEKLFF.